This T cell receptor beta chain was sequenced in a study of blood T cell repertoires in COVID-19. Study summary: COVID-19 samples collected from the United States, Italy and Spain covered acute and convalescent phases. T cells, B-cell-depleted T cells, or PBMCs provided the cDNA or gDNA that served as material.

Seattle patients were enrolled during active infection and followed longitudinally. As processed by the authors: Estimation of nucleated cell counts relied on the amplification of reference gene primers. This table comes from immunoSEQ multiplex PCR, and its TCRdb copy is limited to in-frame clones, with some not included. V and J calls and clone size are given by that table; D and trimming were obtained from the DNA. The table has 450,000 or so clones, 70% to 90% seen once. The ends were cut back, 5 bases at V and 5 bases at J, with 19 bases in the middle. The CDR3 totals 15 residues. The germline CDR1 and CDR2 sequences are MNHEY and SVGEGT.

This receptor was obtained from a man between 18 and 35 years old with COVID-19, enrolled during active disease. This rearrangement joins TRBV6-2 or TRBV6-3 to TRBJ2-7; maybe TRBD1 (5 bases). Sequenced sample: peripheral blood. The CDR3 DNA reads TGTGCCAGCAGTCCCTCCGGCCAGGGTCTACACGAGCAGTACTTC. This translates into CASSPSGQGLHEQYF.